Below are 18 T cell receptor beta chains sequenced from a single sample in a study of identical twins listed by TCRdb under 2016. Library preparation was by 5' RACE. Sequencing was carried out with an Illumina HiSeq 2000. Starting from the raw public reads, TCRdb applied fastp trimming at Q25, assembled clones with MiXCR and retained in-frame beta chains. Entries that share a CDR3 protein sequence are merged under the most common genes and DNA. The sample yields about 690,000 distinct CDR3 sequences; 21% were counted once. The ten largest clones capture approximately 4.3% of the sample. A further study also used this sample, focusing on T cells expressing NK-cell markers.

Sequencing was performed on PBMCs. Receptor source: a woman aged 18-30 years in good health.

This sequence joins TRBV20-1 and TRBJ1-2; D is perhaps TRBD1 (5 bases). This CDR3 spans 14 amino acids. V lost 6 bases to trimming and J lost 6 bases, with 20 bases between them. Germline CDR1 DFQATT, CDR2 SNEGSKA (reference sequence). DNA for the CDR3: TGCAGTGCCCCCGGGGCTCCCGCTGCCAATGGCTACACCTTC. This encodes CSAPGAPAANGYTF.

The rearrangement joins TRBV11-3 to TRBJ2-4; perhaps TRBD1 as D (5 bases). The germline V and J ends were trimmed by 6 bases and 5 bases, with 11 bases remaining between them. Germline CDR1 SGHNT, CDR2 YENEEA. There are 13 residues in the CDR3. CDR3 loop: CASSPDRENIQYF. In DNA form, the CDR3 reads TGTGCCAGCAGTCCAGACAGAGAAAACATTCAGTACTTC.

This clonotype was detected only once. V usage is TRBV20-1 and J usage is TRBJ2-7; maybe TRBD2 (6 bases). This CDR3 is 13 amino acids long. V lost 5 bases and J 5 bases, leaving 16 bases between the germline ends. Germline CDR1 reads DFQATT; CDR2 reads SNEGSKA (reference sequence). The CDR3 reads CSAPPGGSNEQYF. The CDR3 bases are TGCAGTGCTCCTCCTGGGGGGAGCAACGAGCAGTACTTC.

This chain links TRBV20-1 with TRBJ2-1, with TRBD1 matching 8 bases. The CDR3 totals 11 residues. Germline V gives CDR1 DFQATT, CDR2 SNEGSKA (reference sequence). V shed 6 bases and J 8 bases; nucleotides not matched to a gene: 3. CDR3 residues: CSATTGDEQFF. CDR3 in DNA: TGCAGTGCGACGACAGGGGATGAGCAGTTCTTC.

The J gene is TRBJ2-3, the V gene TRBV27, with TRBD1 as a possible D gene (6 bases). The CDR3 has 14 residues. Germline values: CDR1 MNHEY, CDR2 SMNVEV (reference sequence). V lost 3 bases to trimming and J lost 1 base, with 8 bases between them. In DNA form, the CDR3 reads TGTGCCAGCAGTTTCACAGGGCGCACAGATACGCAGTATTTT. Translating gives CASSFTGRTDTQYF.

The CDR3 nucleotides are TGCAGTGCTATGGAAGATTCTAACACTGAAGCTTTCTTT. Amino acids: CSAMEDSNTEAFF. The chain joins TRBV20-1 to TRBJ1-1, with no clear D. Trimming stripped 4 bases from V and 2 bases from J, with 11 bases between. Germline V gene lookup returns CDR1 DFQATT and CDR2 SNEGSKA (reference sequence). The CDR3 runs to 13 residues.

This clonotype has more than one count but fewer than ten. The chain recombines TRBV21-1 with TRBJ2-1; TRBD2 is taken as the D call from the table, unchecked against the DNA. TRBV21-1 is reported as a pseudogene. There are 13 residues in the CDR3. DNA of the CDR3: TGTGCCAGCATCTGGGACCCTCGGGCCGAGCAGTTCTTC. Translation: CASIWDPRAEQFF.

The CDR3 region is CASGSRLLPGFNGYTF. The CDR3 DNA follows: TGTGCTAGTGGTTCAAGACTCCTGCCAGGCTTTAATGGCTACACCTTC. The V call is TRBV12-5, the J call TRBJ1-2, with D unclear. Germline lookup yields CDR1 LGHNT and CDR2 FRNRAP. The length of the CDR3 is 16 residues. Deletions cut 4 bases from V and 6 bases from J, with 21 bases between.

This clonotype was recorded a few times. The chain couples TRBV2 to TRBJ2-2, with TRBD2 matching over 11 bases. Germline V gene sequence: CDR1 SNHLY, CDR2 FYNNEI. Trimming cost V 6 bases and J 1 base; bases outside gene matches: 7. CDR3 length: 17 amino acids. The CDR3 protein is CASSKRLAGLNTGELFF. In DNA form, the CDR3 reads TGTGCCAGCAGCAAAAGACTAGCGGGGCTGAACACCGGGGAGCTGTTTTTT. The entire variable domain, with the rest obtained from reference TRBV2 and TRBJ2-2, is as follows: EPEVTQTPSHQVTQMGQEVILRCVPISNHLYFYWYRQILGQKVEFLVSFYNNEISEKSEIFDDQFSVERPDGSNFTLKIRSTKLEDSAMYFCASSKRLAGLNTGELFFGEGSRLTVL.

V and J are TRBV7-2 and TRBJ1-6; D not certain. V shed 6 bases and J shed 0 bases, with 9 bases lying between them. CDR1 is SGHTA, CDR2 FQGNSA, per germline. The CDR3 contains 15 residues. The CDR3 DNA reads as TGTGCCAGCAGGTCTCACGGCTCCTATAATTCACCCCTCCACTTT. Translated: CASRSHGSYNSPLHF.

This clonotype was seen a few times. V usage is TRBV20-1 and J usage is TRBJ2-1, with D possibly matching TRBD1 (5 bases). There are 12 residues in the CDR3. Germline CDR1 DFQATT, CDR2 SNEGSKA (reference sequence). The V gene lost 6 bases and the J gene lost 8 bases, with 14 bases spanning the gap. Here the CDR3 DNA reads TGCAGTGCACTTTATTGGGGCGATGAGCAGTTCTTC. Its translation is CSALYWGDEQFF.

A few counts support this clonotype. The V call is TRBV7-2, the J call TRBJ2-1; the D gene could be TRBD1 or TRBD2 (5 bases each). There are 17 residues in the CDR3. Trimming left V 3 bases short and J 6 bases short, with 21 bases between. CDR1 SGHTA and CDR2 FQGNSA come from the germline V gene. The CDR3 loop reads CASSLESGRKAGNEQFF. For the CDR3, the DNA is TGTGCCAGCAGCTTGGAGTCGGGACGCAAGGCAGGCAATGAGCAGTTCTTC.

This clonotype was seen a handful of times. The chain has TRBV7-2 and TRBJ2-5; TRBD1 matches at 11 bases. The CDR3 extends over 16 amino acids. V lost 6 bases, J lost 1 base, and 7 bases stayed unmatched. CDR1 is SGHTA and CDR2 is FQGNSA in the germline V gene. The CDR3 DNA reads as TGTGCCAGCAGAAAAACCGGGACAGGGGGCCAAGAGACCCAGTACTTC. Its translation: CASRKTGTGGQETQYF.

This clonotype was seen more than once but under ten times. This chain connects TRBV29-1 to TRBJ2-3; no clear D. The CDR3 runs to 16 residues. Trimming left V 1 base short and J 4 bases short, with 18 bases between. The germline CDR1 and CDR2 sequences are SQVTM and ANQGSEA. Written as DNA, the CDR3 is TGCAGCGTTGAAGGGGTAGCCGTAAGTCGGCCAGATACGCAGTATTTT. The encoded protein is CSVEGVAVSRPDTQYF.

The rearrangement uses TRBV7-2 and TRBJ1-6, with D hard to call. The CDR3 loop spans 12 amino acids. Germline CDR1 SGHTA, CDR2 FQGNSA. The V end lost 4 bases, the J end lost 12 bases, and 10 bases lay between the germline ends. DNA of the CDR3: TGTGCCAGCAGCTGGGTCTCAGAACCCCTCCACTTT. Residues: CASSWVSEPLHF.

This clonotype occurred a few times. The chain links TRBV20-1 to TRBJ2-1; no definite D call. Between the trimmed V and J ends, which lost 3 bases and 4 bases, there was a span of 19 bases. CDR3 length: 16 residues. CDR1 DFQATT and CDR2 SNEGSKA come from the germline V gene (reference sequence). CDR3 sequence reads: CSARPPVSGIYNEQFF. The CDR3 DNA follows: TGCAGTGCTAGGCCCCCGGTTTCGGGTATATACAATGAGCAGTTCTTC.

The chain uses TRBV20-1 and TRBJ2-7; possibly TRBD1 or TRBD2 for D (5 bases each). Germline CDR1 DFQATT, CDR2 SNEGSKA (reference sequence). Trimming stripped 6 bases from V and 2 bases from J, with 14 bases between. CDR3 size: 13 residues. The CDR3 sequence: CSAKGERTYEQYF. Here the CDR3 DNA reads TGCAGTGCAAAAGGGGAGAGGACCTACGAGCAGTACTTC.

The sample holds many counts of this clonotype. The V and J genes are TRBV27 and TRBJ2-1; TRBD2 matches 12 bases. J was trimmed by 7 bases and V by 5 bases; bases with no gene match: 6. CDR3 length: 15 amino acids. Per the germline V gene, CDR1 is MNHEY and CDR2 is SMNVEV (reference sequence). The DNA of the CDR3 is TGTGCCAGCAGTCCGCTAGCGGGAGGGCAAAATGAGCAGTTCTTC. Amino acids: CASSPLAGGQNEQFF.